One and the same sample provided the 32 T cell receptor beta chains below, sequenced in a study of spatial heterogeneity in lung cancer. Stated time point: sample taken at primary tumor resection. Their antigens are not known. Study outcomes and limitations: Intratumoral expanded alpha and beta TCR counts were found to track tumor mutation counts.

TCRdb redid the calling of the 5' RACE reads with MiXCR, one entry per CDR3 protein. Found here are around 2,000 distinct CDR3 sequences, roughly 9.7% of them singletons; the top ten hold around 12%. Here the sequenced sample was lung tumor tissue, taken at surgery. Receptor source: a female donor with early-stage non-small cell lung cancer.

In this sample, this clonotype is large. The J gene is TRBJ2-7, the V gene TRBV3-1, with a weak D call TRBD1 (6 bases). Per the germline V gene, CDR1 is LGHDT and CDR2 is YNNKEL (reference sequence). There are 13 residues in the CDR3. V was pared by 6 bases and J by 10 bases, with 19 bases between. CDR3 residues: CASSHFDRMGQYF. CDR3 nucleotides: TGTGCCAGCAGTCATTTCGACAGGATGGGACAGTACTTC.

In its sample, this clonotype ranks as medium-sized. The chain joins TRBV19 to TRBJ1-2; D is unclear. V was clipped by 5 bases and J by 2 bases, with 18 bases between them. This CDR3 has 16 residues. The germline V gene has CDR1 LNHDA and CDR2 SQIVND (reference sequence). Written as DNA, the CDR3 is TGTGCCAGTAGTGGAGGCCAGAAAGGGCTCAACTATGGCTACACCTTC. This translates into CASSGGQKGLNYGYTF.

The chain links TRBV2 to TRBJ1-2; tentatively, D is TRBD1 (5 bases). CDR1 and CDR2 from the germline V gene are SNHLY and FYNNEI. V was trimmed by 6 bases and J by 2 bases, leaving 19 bases between them. CDR3 size: 16 residues. The CDR3, as DNA: TGTGCCAGCAGGCCCCTCATTCCGGCAGGGAACTATGGCTACACCTTC. Protein sequence: CASRPLIPAGNYGYTF.

This rearrangement joins TRBV19 to TRBJ2-7, with 7 bases aligning to TRBD1. The germline gives CDR1 LNHDA, CDR2 SQIVND (reference sequence). CDR3 length equals 14 residues. The junction had 5 bases not matched to a gene; V was cut back by 3 bases and J by 3 bases. CDR3 DNA: TGTGCCAGTAGTATCTTGGGACAGAGCTACGAGCAGTACTTC. It specifies CASSILGQSYEQYF.

Relative to its sample, this clonotype is medium-sized. This chain's CDR3 is CASSSTVGGSWTQYF. CDR3 nucleotide sequence: TGTGCCAGCAGCTCCACCGTAGGGGGATCATGGACCCAGTACTTC. This rearrangement joins TRBV7-2 to TRBJ2-5, with D perhaps TRBD1 (6 bases). The CDR3 contains 15 residues. V lost 4 bases to trimming and J lost 7 bases, with 19 bases between them. The germline V gene has CDR1 SGHTA and CDR2 FQGNSA.

Sample share makes this clonotype medium-sized. The chain combines TRBV2 with TRBJ2-3, with 9 positions matching TRBD2. This CDR3 is built from 17 residues. Germline V gene sequence: CDR1 SNHLY, CDR2 FYNNEI. After removal of 1 base from V and 6 bases from J, the junction contained 11 bases not matched to a gene. For the CDR3, the DNA is TGTGCCAGCAGTGAAGGGGTCGCGGGGGGGCTGAGGGATACGCAGTATTTT. It is translated as CASSEGVAGGLRDTQYF.

Within the sample, this clonotype is medium-sized (0.01 to 0.1%). The rearrangement uses TRBV6-1 and TRBJ2-7; 9 positions match TRBD2. V gave up 6 bases and J gave up 3 bases; unmatched junction bases: 6. The CDR3 length is 14 residues. CDR1 is MNHNS, CDR2 SASEGT, per germline. CDR3 amino acids: CASRGGLAVYEQYF. DNA of the CDR3: TGTGCCAGCAGGGGGGGACTAGCCGTCTACGAGCAGTACTTC.

This clonotype was picked up a small number of times. V gene TRBV20-1 combines with J gene TRBJ2-7; 7 bases match TRBD1. The CDR3 sequence is 14 residues long. The ends lost 6 bases at V and 1 base at J; junction bases unmatched: 9. Germline V gives CDR1 DFQATT, CDR2 SNEGSKA (reference sequence). This CDR3 reads CSAIAGTVSYEQYF. DNA for the CDR3: TGCAGTGCGATTGCCGGGACAGTATCCTACGAGCAGTACTTC.

This clonotype was picked up a small number of times. This CDR3 reads CASRDATEAFF. The CDR3 region has the DNA TGCGCCAGCAGAGATGCTACTGAAGCTTTCTTT. V gene TRBV5-1 combines with J gene TRBJ1-1; D call uncertain. Germline lookup yields CDR1 SGHRS and CDR2 YFSETQ. CDR3 length: 11 amino acids. V lost 5 bases and J lost 5, with 7 bases in between.

By sample share, this clonotype is medium-sized (0.01 to 0.1%). V gene TRBV3-1 combines with J gene TRBJ2-7; D not resolved. CDR3 size: 17 residues. Looked up from germline, CDR1 is LGHDT and CDR2 is YNNKEL (reference sequence). The germline V and J ends were trimmed by 4 bases and 3 bases, with 22 bases remaining between them. The DNA for the CDR3 is TGTGCCAGCAGCCCCCGCCCGTGGCTTACCATTCACTACGAGCAGTACTTC. This codes for CASSPRPWLTIHYEQYF.

The chain carries TRBV20-1 and TRBJ2-1; 7 bases are shared with TRBD1. The J segment lost 5 bases and the V segment lost 2 bases, leaving 6 bases of the junction unmatched. Germline loops: CDR1 DFQATT, CDR2 SNEGSKA (reference sequence). CDR3 length: 14 amino acids. CDR3 nucleotides: TGCAGTGCTAGAACTAACAGGGGCAACAATGAGCAGTTCTTC. The encoded protein is CSARTNRGNNEQFF.

This clonotype is labeled large (0.1 to 1%). The chain uses TRBV2 and TRBJ2-3, with D maybe TRBD2 (5 bases). There are 13 residues in the CDR3. Germline CDR1 SNHLY, CDR2 FYNNEI. Trimming took off 11 bases at V and 5 bases at J, with 17 bases between the two ends. This chain's CDR3 is CAGSQIEGDTQYF. The CDR3 nucleotides are TGTGCCGGGAGCCAGATTGAGGGAGATACGCAGTATTTT.

This clonotype occurred a few times. This chain connects TRBV30 to TRBJ2-3, with D hard to call. V lost 2 bases, J lost 5 bases, and 14 bases lay in between. Germline CDR1 reads GTSNPN; CDR2 reads SVGIG (reference sequence). This CDR3 is built from 14 residues. Here the CDR3 reads CAWSLTVGEDTQYF. CDR3 nucleotide sequence: TGTGCCTGGAGTCTCACTGTTGGCGAAGATACGCAGTATTTT.

This clonotype is judged medium-sized. The chain couples TRBV7-3 to TRBJ1-1; D remains unclear. Trimming shortened V by 1 base and J by 10 bases, and 13 bases separated the two germline ends. This CDR3 is built from 13 residues. Germline CDR1 SGHTA, CDR2 FQGTGA. This CDR3 reads CASSLSPSDRAFF. The CDR3 region has the DNA TGTGCCAGCAGCTTAAGTCCCTCAGATAGAGCTTTCTTT.

In its sample, this clonotype is medium-sized. The chain is built from TRBV7-9 and TRBJ2-5, with D maybe TRBD2 (6 bases). The CDR3 is 17 amino acids. In germline, CDR1 is SEHNR, CDR2 FQNEAQ (reference sequence). Trimming cost V 0 bases and J 4 bases, with 18 bases left between them. Written as DNA, the CDR3 is TGTGCCAGCAGCTTAGCGGGGAGGTTATCCCTGCGAGAGACCCAGTACTTC. Translated, it gives CASSLAGRLSLRETQYF.

Judged by abundance, this clonotype is medium-sized (0.01 to 0.1%). V usage is TRBV2 and J usage is TRBJ2-2, with TRBD1 matching over 7 bases. CDR3 length: 15 amino acids. Germline V gene data show CDR1 as SNHLY and CDR2 as FYNNEI. The trim removed 6 bases at V and 2 bases at J, leaving 6 bases unmatched. The CDR3 nucleotides read TGTGCCAGCAGAGCCGGGACAGCCAACACCGGGGAGCTGTTTTTT. Translating it yields CASRAGTANTGELFF.

This clonotype was observed a single time. This sequence joins TRBV11-2 and TRBJ2-5, with D possibly matching TRBD2 (5 bases). V was cut by 3 bases and J by 5 bases, with 16 bases left in between. CDR1 is SGHAT and CDR2 is FQNNGV in the germline V gene. The CDR3 length is 15 residues. The CDR3, as DNA: TGTGCCAGCAGCTTTGCTACGACTGGGAGTGAGACCCAGTACTTC. It translates to CASSFATTGSETQYF.

The chain carries TRBV28 and TRBJ2-7, with D possibly called TRBD1 or TRBD2 (6 bases each). Trimming pared 3 bases from V and 3 bases from J, leaving 15 bases between. The CDR3 extends over 15 amino acids. CDR1 and CDR2 from the germline V gene are MDHEN and SYDVKM. Here the CDR3 reads CASSFGGGTHYEQYF. The CDR3 DNA is TGTGCCAGCAGTTTCGGAGGGGGAACACACTACGAGCAGTACTTC.

Relative to its sample, this clonotype is large. The gene calls are TRBV20-1 and TRBJ2-3; D possibly corresponds to TRBD1 (5 bases). The CDR3 totals 14 residues. From germline, CDR1 is DFQATT and CDR2 SNEGSKA (reference sequence). V was cut by 3 bases and J by 2 bases, with 12 bases left in between. The CDR3 DNA reads TGCAGTGCTAGGCCCGGACAAAACACAGATACGCAGTATTTT. This gives the protein CSARPGQNTDTQYF.

This clonotype was seen more than once but under ten times. The CDR3 protein is CSARAWRGDPNEQFF. The DNA of the CDR3 is TGCAGTGCTAGGGCCTGGCGGGGGGATCCCAATGAGCAGTTCTTC. The rearrangement links TRBV20-1 to TRBJ2-1; 8 bases are shared with TRBD2. After removal of 3 bases from V and 6 bases from J, the junction contained 10 bases not matched to a gene. CDR3 size: 15 residues. The germline CDR1 and CDR2 sequences are DFQATT and SNEGSKA (reference sequence).

This clonotype has ten or more counts. V is TRBV6-2 or TRBV6-3 and J is TRBJ1-2, with unresolved D. Germline V gives CDR1 MNHEY, CDR2 SVGEGT. V was trimmed by 5 bases and J by 3 bases, leaving 19 bases between them. The CDR3 spans 16 residues. CDR3 nucleotides: TGTGCCAGCAGTCGGCCTCAACAACCCGGCGACTATGGCTACACCTTC. It codes for CASSRPQQPGDYGYTF.

Judged by abundance, this clonotype is medium-sized. V usage is TRBV3-1 and J usage is TRBJ2-7; no firm D call. This CDR3 has 15 residues. CDR1 LGHDT and CDR2 YNNKEL come from the germline V gene (reference sequence). With 0 bases removed from V and 9 bases from J, the gap between germline ends came to 18 bases. Here the CDR3 DNA reads TGTGCCAGCAGCCAAGATTTTGGAGACCTACGAGGGCAGTACTTC. Its translation: CASSQDFGDLRGQYF.

Relative to its sample, this clonotype is medium-sized (0.01 to 0.1%). The chain employs TRBV6-2 or TRBV6-3 and TRBJ2-5, with 7 positions matching TRBD1. The CDR3 consists of 15 residues. Unmatched junction bases numbered 8, after V lost 6 bases and J lost 1 base. CDR1 is MNHEY, CDR2 SVGEGT, per germline. The CDR3 region has the DNA TGTGCCAGCAGACCCCACCGGACAGGCCAAGAGACCCAGTACTTC. Its protein product is CASRPHRTGQETQYF.

The chain links TRBV7-8 to TRBJ2-7; D is tentatively TRBD1 or TRBD2 (6 bases each). The germline CDR1 and CDR2 sequences are SGHVS and FQNEAQ. Trimming left V 1 base short and J 4 bases short, with 17 bases between. The CDR3 length is 16 residues. DNA for the CDR3: TGTGCCAGCAGCTTAGAAGAGGGGGGTACAAGTTACGAGCAGTACTTC. It encodes CASSLEEGGTSYEQYF.

This clonotype was observed at least ten times. The rearrangement links TRBV9 to TRBJ2-2, with 10 bases lining up with TRBD2. Per germline, CDR1 SGDLS and CDR2 YYNGEE. V dropped 6 bases and J dropped 1; count of bases not matched to a gene: 6. This CDR3 comprises 16 residues. The CDR3 DNA sequence: TGTGCCAGCACCCCTTCTAGCGGGAGGAACACCGGGGAGCTGTTTTTT. It is translated as CASTPSSGRNTGELFF. Full variable domain (outside the CDR3, taken from reference TRBV9 and TRBJ2-2): DSGVTQTPKHLITATGQRVTLRCSPRSGDLSVYWYQQSLDQGLQFLIQYYNGEERAKGNILERFSAQQFPDLHSELNLSSLELGDSALYFCASTPSSGRNTGELFFGEGSRLTVL.

By share, this clonotype counts as medium-sized (0.01 to 0.1%). The genes are TRBV20-1 and TRBJ2-5, with D possibly being TRBD1 or TRBD2 (5 bases each). This CDR3 comprises 12 residues. V shed 5 bases and J shed 8 bases, with 15 bases lying between them. Germline values: CDR1 DFQATT, CDR2 SNEGSKA (reference sequence). The CDR3, as DNA: TGCAGTGCTCTGGGACCCCCCACAACCCAGTACTTC. Translation: CSALGPPTTQYF.

Sample share makes this clonotype medium-sized. The genes are TRBV7-3 and TRBJ2-3; unclear D gene. This CDR3 comprises 14 residues. Trimming removed 5 bases at V and 6 bases at J, with 15 bases between. Germline-derived CDR1 and CDR2 are SGHTA and FQGTGA. CDR3 DNA: TGTGCCAGCAGCCCCGGGTCCTCACGGGATACGCAGTATTTT. Translated, it gives CASSPGSSRDTQYF.

By sample fraction, this clonotype is medium-sized. The rearrangement uses TRBV7-8 and TRBJ2-1; possible D gene TRBD1, 5 bases. V lost 5 bases to trimming and J lost 3 bases, with 8 bases between them. CDR3 length: 13 amino acids. The V gene's germline CDR1 is SGHVS and CDR2 FQNEAQ. The CDR3 spells CASSPQGYNEQFF. In nucleotides, the CDR3 is TGTGCCAGCAGCCCTCAGGGCTACAATGAGCAGTTCTTC.

This clonotype ranks as medium-sized. The rearrangement uses TRBV6-6 and TRBJ2-3; D might be TRBD1 (5 bases). CDR1 and CDR2 (germline): MNHNY, SVGAGI (reference sequence). V was trimmed by 6 bases and J by 1 base, leaving 17 bases between them. The CDR3 consists of 16 residues. The CDR3 bases are TGTGCCAGCAGCCCACCAGGGAACTCGGGCACAGATACGCAGTATTTT. Its protein product is CASSPPGNSGTDTQYF.

The J gene is TRBJ2-5, the V gene TRBV2; 9 bases align to TRBD2. Per germline, CDR1 SNHLY and CDR2 FYNNEI. Germline trimming cut 4 bases from V and 2 bases from J; bases unmatched to any gene: 11. The CDR3 length is 17 residues. The CDR3 nucleotides are TGTGCCAGCAGTGGAGAGTCAAGCGGGGGGTGGCAAGAGACCCAGTACTTC. Its translation is CASSGESSGGWQETQYF.

This clonotype has at least ten counts. The chain recombines TRBV12-3 or TRBV12-4 with TRBJ2-2; 8 nucleotides agree with TRBD2. The CDR3 length is 18 residues. The V segment lost 1 base and the J segment 6 bases; nucleotides outside the gene matches: 13. CDR3 DNA: TGTGCCAGCAGTTTAGTCGGGACTAGAGTTCAAGTAGCCGGGGAGCTGTTTTTT. Encoded protein: CASSLVGTRVQVAGELFF.

This clonotype is deemed medium-sized (0.01 to 0.1%). The rearrangement links TRBV7-9 to TRBJ2-3; D may match TRBD1 or TRBD2 (6 bases each). Trimming cost V 1 base and J 3 bases, with 11 bases left between them. This CDR3 region has 15 residues. Germline V gene data show CDR1 as SEHNR and CDR2 as FQNEAQ (reference sequence). CDR3 region: CASSLGRGPTDTQYF. In DNA, the CDR3 is TGTGCCAGCAGCTTAGGCCGGGGGCCAACAGATACGCAGTATTTT.